This T cell receptor beta chain was captured in a study of beta chain features in type 1 diabetes. General study findings and limits: Moderately but significantly shorter TCRB CDR3s were found in Type 1 diabetes patients in all four CD4+ subsets. These data did not resolve whether HLA type affects TCRB rearrangement.

This CDR3 is 19 amino acids long. The ends were cut back, 0 bases at V and 0 bases at J, with 18 bases in the middle. CDR1 and CDR2 (germline): LGHNA, YSLEER. The investigators reverse transcribed all of the isolated RNA, so they sequenced expressed TCRB transcripts. Here immunoSEQ multiplex PCR was the method, and the copy in TCRdb shows in-frame clones only, minus some. The sample comprises more than 300,000 clones, roughly 9.8% of which are singletons, and about 0.64% rests with the top ten. As for this clone: The antigen is undetermined.

Sequencing used central memory CD4+ T cells from blood. This TCR was sampled from a man aged 25 to 40 with type 1 diabetes. The chain has TRBV4-3 and TRBJ1-3; D may be TRBD1 (6 bases). CDR3 bases: TGCGCCAGCAGCCAAGATCCGGGTCGGGGGGGCGTCTCTGGAAACACCATATATTTT. Protein product: CASSQDPGRGGVSGNTIYF.